This T cell receptor beta chain stems from a study of blood T cell repertoires in COVID-19. About the research overall: Acute-phase and convalescent COVID-19 samples originated in the United States, Italy and Spain. Sample material is recorded as cDNA or gDNA derived from T cells, B-cell-depleted T cells, or PBMCs.

Authors' processing steps: Reference gene primer amplification gave estimated nucleated cell counts. Libraries were prepared by immunoSEQ multiplex PCR; TCRdb keeps only in-frame clonotypes and omits some of them. V, J and clone size are taken as reported in that table, and D and trimming were inferred from the DNA itself. Here the sample spans 70,000 to 95,000 clones, approximately 75% being singletons. The CDR3 is 13 residues long. Losses at the gene ends were 6 bases for V and 7 bases for J; bases not matched to a gene: 5. The germline V gene has CDR1 SGHNT and CDR2 YENEEA. The receptor was derived from a human donor in a cohort sampled during active COVID-19. The V and J genes are TRBV11-3 and TRBJ2-2; TRBD1 agrees at 7 bases. Sequencing used peripheral blood. In DNA, the CDR3 is TGTGCCAGCAGTGACAGGGATGACGGGGAGCTGTTTTTT. It translates to CASSDRDDGELFF.